This T cell receptor beta chain was profiled in a study of blood T cell repertoires in COVID-19. The CDR3 is 18 amino acids. Per germline, CDR1 SGHTA and CDR2 FQGTGA. Trimming left V 2 bases short and J 0 bases short, with 19 bases between. The table came from immunoSEQ multiplex PCR; TCRdb's copy has only in-frame clones and leaves some out. The sample includes under 200,000 clones, about 82% of them seen just once. V usage is TRBV7-3 and J usage is TRBJ1-1; no firm D call. The origin of this receptor is a man aged 50 or older with active or convalescent COVID-19. Sequenced material: peripheral blood. CDR3 DNA sequence: TGTGCCAGCAGCTTAGTAGGGTTGAGGGAGGGAATGAACACTGAAGCTTTCTTT. The encoded protein is CASSLVGLREGMNTEAFF.